Following are 25 T cell receptor beta chains from one sample sequenced in a study of blood T cells in healthy people across ages. A second 7 to 11 cycle PCR used barcoded and J-beta primers. TCRdb re-called the 5' RACE reads with MiXCR, one entry per CDR3 protein. The sample includes approximately 800,000 distinct CDR3 sequences, 35% to 60% of them seen just once. Source material: blood. These receptors were taken from a man at least 80 years old in good health.

The chain recombines TRBV25-1 with TRBJ2-4, with D uncertain. V lost 7 bases to trimming and J lost 15 bases, with 16 bases between them. Per the germline V gene, CDR1 is MGHDK and CDR2 is SYGVNS. There are 11 residues in the CDR3. In nucleotides, the CDR3 is TGTGCCAGCAAACTTGACTGGGCGAGGTACTTC. Protein: CASKLDWARYF.

This chain joins TRBV28 and TRBJ2-5; D possibly corresponds to TRBD1 (7 bases). The CDR3 is 14 residues long. In germline, CDR1 is MDHEN, CDR2 SYDVKM. V lost 7 bases and J lost 2, with 14 bases in between. CDR3: CASMLGGQQETQYF. In nucleotides, the CDR3 is TGTGCCAGCATGTTGGGGGGACAGCAAGAGACCCAGTACTTC. Combining the CDR3 with reference TRBV28 and TRBJ2-5 gives the whole variable domain DVKVTQSSRYLVKRTGEKVFLECVQDMDHENMFWYRQDPGLGLRLIYFSYDVKMKEKGDIPEGYSVSREKKERFSLILESASTNQTSMYLCASMLGGQQETQYFGPGTRLLVL.

The chain uses TRBV7-8 and TRBJ2-7; TRBD1 matches 7 bases. J gave up 0 bases and V 5 bases, and 10 bases lay outside the gene matches. This CDR3 region has 16 residues. Germline loops: CDR1 SGHVS, CDR2 FQNEAQ. In DNA, the CDR3 is TGTGCCAGCAGCCCAAGGACAGGTGGTGTCTCCTACGAGCAGTACTTC. Translating gives CASSPRTGGVSYEQYF.

This sequence joins TRBV7-3 and TRBJ2-5; D is perhaps TRBD2 (5 bases). The germline V and J ends were trimmed by 0 bases and 5 bases, with 13 bases remaining between them. The CDR3 runs 15 residues. CDR1 and CDR2 (germline): SGHTA, FQGTGA. The CDR3 DNA reads as TGTGCCAGCAGCTTAACCGCGGGTGCCGGCGAGACCCAGTACTTC. As protein: CASSLTAGAGETQYF.

As concerns this clonotype: This may come from a read error, since a much larger clone is one base off. The CDR3: CASSLPGLAGIEIQYF. CDR3 in DNA: TGTGCCAGCAGTCTTCCGGGACTAGCGGGAATTGAGATCCAGTACTTC. This chain connects TRBV6-2 or TRBV6-3 to TRBJ2-5; 13 nucleotides agree with TRBD2. Germline V gene sequence: CDR1 MNHEY, CDR2 SVGEGT. CDR3 length: 16 amino acids.

The chain uses TRBV5-1 and TRBJ2-7, with D possibly matching TRBD1 (6 bases). CDR1 is SGHRS, CDR2 YFSETQ, per germline. The CDR3 covers 16 residues. Trimming cost V 2 bases and J 3 bases, with 18 bases left between them. DNA for the CDR3: TGCGCCAGCAGCTTTTCCCCCGGACAGACTCTCTACGAGCAGTACTTC. Encoded protein: CASSFSPGQTLYEQYF.

This clonotype has a handful of counts. The chain combines TRBV2 with TRBJ2-5; no reliable D call. TRBJ2-7 matches the DNA end more closely, so the J call is doubtful. This CDR3 comprises 13 residues. CDR1 and CDR2 (germline): SNHLY, FYNNEI. CDR3: CASRWWSRDEQYF. CDR3 bases: TGTGCCAGCAGATGGTGGTCTCGCGACGAGCAGTACTTC.

This clonotype was counted ten times or more. The DNA of the CDR3 is TGTGCCACCAGCAGAGATCTTCGACAGAGCTCCTACAATGAGCAGTTCTTC. Its protein product is CATSRDLRQSSYNEQFF. The J gene is TRBJ2-1, the V gene TRBV15; TRBD1 might be the D (5 bases). CDR1 LNHNV and CDR2 YYDKDF come from the germline V gene (reference sequence). V lost 0 bases and J lost 0, with 12 bases in between. This CDR3 is 17 amino acids long.

This clonotype turned up a few times. The chain couples TRBV5-5 to TRBJ2-1; 12 bases are a match to TRBD2. Germline trimming cut 4 bases from V and 9 bases from J; bases unmatched to any gene: 11. The germline V gene encodes CDR1 SGHKS and CDR2 YYEKEE (reference sequence). This CDR3 is built from 16 residues. In nucleotides, the CDR3 is TGTGCCAGCAGCCGAAGACTAGCGGGAGAGGTGGGTGAGCAGTTCTTC. This translates into CASSRRLAGEVGEQFF.

The V gene is TRBV7-9, the J gene TRBJ2-1; 10 positions agree with TRBD2. This CDR3 is built from 20 residues. The V segment lost 4 bases and the J segment 3 bases; nucleotides outside the gene matches: 18. The germline CDR1 and CDR2 sequences are SEHNR and FQNEAQ (reference sequence). The CDR3 spells CASSSGTFFSGRPYYNEQFF. The DNA for the CDR3 is TGTGCCAGCAGCTCAGGAACCTTCTTTAGCGGGAGGCCGTACTACAATGAGCAGTTCTTC. The complete variable domain, with remaining parts taken from reference TRBV7-9 and TRBJ2-1, reads DTGVSQNPRHKITKRGQNVTFRCDPISEHNRLYWYRQTLGQGPEFLTYFQNEAQLEKSRLLSDRFSAERPKGSFSTLEIQRTEQGDSAMYLCASSSGTFFSGRPYYNEQFFGPGTRLTVL.

The chain carries TRBV5-1 and TRBJ2-1, with D unclear. The CDR3 has 13 residues. Germline CDR1 is SGHRS and CDR2 is YFSETQ. Trimming took 2 bases from V and 8 from J, leaving 11 bases between them. Written as DNA, the CDR3 is TGCGCCAGCAGCTTTGAGTTCTCCGATGAGCAGTTCTTC. This sequence encodes CASSFEFSDEQFF.

The chain carries TRBV28 and TRBJ2-3; TRBD1 matches 9 bases. Looked up from germline, CDR1 is MDHEN and CDR2 is SYDVKM. This CDR3 is 15 amino acids long. Trimming at V came to 5 bases and at J to 1 base, leaving 4 bases not matched to a gene. CDR3 DNA: TGTGCCAGCAGTCGTACAGGGGGCGGCACAGATACGCAGTATTTT. It is translated as CASSRTGGGTDTQYF.

The chain joins TRBV20-1 to TRBJ2-1; 10 positions agree with TRBD2. The CDR3 runs to 14 residues. Germline assignment: CDR1 DFQATT and CDR2 SNEGSKA (reference sequence). The V and J ends lost 1 base and 5 bases, in that order; junction bases with no gene match: 2. This chain's CDR3 is CSARGLAGHNEQFF. For the CDR3, the DNA is TGCAGTGCTAGAGGACTAGCGGGCCACAATGAGCAGTTCTTC.

This clonotype has more than one count but fewer than ten. This chain connects TRBV4-1 to TRBJ2-3; 11 nucleotides align to TRBD2. CDR1 MGHRA and CDR2 YSYEKL come from the germline V gene. Trimming cost V 1 base and J 6 bases; bases outside gene matches: 6. CDR3 length equals 16 residues. The CDR3 sequence is CASSQVAGGTQDTQYF. The CDR3 DNA follows: TGCGCCAGCAGCCAAGTAGCGGGAGGGACGCAGGATACGCAGTATTTT.

This clonotype was counted a few times. V and J are TRBV25-1 and TRBJ2-7; tentatively, D is TRBD1 (5 bases). The length of the CDR3 is 14 residues. Germline lookup yields CDR1 MGHDK and CDR2 SYGVNS. With 6 bases removed from V and 2 bases from J, the gap between germline ends came to 14 bases. Here the CDR3 reads CASSPATDPYEQYF. In nucleotides, the CDR3 is TGTGCCAGCAGCCCGGCGACAGACCCCTACGAGCAGTACTTC.

V usage is TRBV7-2 and J usage is TRBJ2-5, with 7 bases lining up with TRBD2. Germline V gene sequence: CDR1 SGHTA, CDR2 FQGNSA. V lost 5 bases, J lost 3 bases, and 18 bases stayed unmatched. The CDR3 covers 18 residues. The CDR3 DNA reads TGTGCCAGCAGCCCGGAACCGGGACTATATCCGCCGAAAGAGACCCAGTACTTC. Translation: CASSPEPGLYPPKETQYF.

This clonotype was counted ten times or more. The chain employs TRBV13 and TRBJ2-1; TRBD1 is a possible D gene (5 bases). Germline CDR1 is PRHDT and CDR2 is FYEKMQ (reference sequence). The CDR3 spans 15 residues. V gave up 1 base and J gave up 1 base, with 8 bases separating them. CDR3 protein: CASSLVQGSYNEQFF. CDR3 sequence (DNA): TGTGCCAGCAGCTTAGTTCAGGGTTCCTACAATGAGCAGTTCTTC. The full variable domain, with the rest looked up from reference TRBV13 and TRBJ2-1, is AAGVIQSPRHLIKEKRETATLKCYPIPRHDTVYWYQQGPGQDPQFLISFYEKMQSDKGSIPDRFSAQQFSDYHSELNMSSLELGDSALYFCASSLVQGSYNEQFFGPGTRLTVL.

The rearrangement links TRBV20-1 to TRBJ2-1; D gene uncertain. Germline V CDR1 and CDR2: DFQATT, SNEGSKA (reference sequence). The CDR3 runs to 12 residues. Trimming stripped 4 bases from V and 6 bases from J, with 10 bases between. This chain's CDR3 is CSAKGFANEQFF. CDR3 DNA: TGCAGTGCTAAAGGCTTTGCCAATGAGCAGTTCTTC.

The chain links TRBV6-1 to TRBJ2-1, with D possibly matching TRBD1 (6 bases). V was clipped by 5 bases and J by 10 bases, with 30 bases between them. From germline, CDR1 is MNHNS and CDR2 SASEGT. This CDR3 has 18 residues. The CDR3 region is CASSLQGGLNRPDPEQFF. CDR3 bases: TGTGCCAGCAGTCTTCAAGGGGGTTTAAATCGACCCGACCCGGAGCAGTTCTTC.

Only a few counts were recorded for this clonotype. The chain links TRBV18 to TRBJ2-7; 8 bases align to TRBD1. The CDR3 totals 15 residues. From germline, CDR1 is KGHSH and CDR2 LQKENI. After removal of 3 bases from V and 2 bases from J, the junction contained 6 bases not matched to a gene. CDR3 sequence: CASSPQGAITYEQYF. CDR3 sequence (DNA): TGTGCCAGCTCACCCCAGGGGGCAATAACCTACGAGCAGTACTTC.

The chain joins TRBV20-1 to TRBJ2-1, with D maybe TRBD2 (6 bases). V gave up 0 bases and J gave up 6 bases, with 18 bases separating them. The CDR3 loop spans 16 amino acids. Germline CDR1 DFQATT, CDR2 SNEGSKA (reference sequence). The CDR3 DNA follows: TGCAGTGCTAGAGATGGGACGGGACTCAACGGCAATGAGCAGTTCTTC. This encodes CSARDGTGLNGNEQFF.

The V call is TRBV5-1, the J call TRBJ2-2, with 10 positions matching TRBD2. The J segment lost 9 bases and the V segment lost 3 bases, leaving 5 bases of the junction unmatched. Germline V gene lookup returns CDR1 SGHRS and CDR2 YFSETQ. This CDR3 has 14 amino acids. The CDR3 DNA follows: TGCGCCAGCAGCTCTACTAGCGGGATGCGGGAGCTGTTTTTT. This gives the protein CASSSTSGMRELFF.

This clonotype was counted a few times. The V gene is TRBV7-2, the J gene TRBJ2-5; TRBD1 matches at 7 bases. The CDR3 is made up of 16 amino acids. Germline trimming cut 1 base from V and 3 bases from J; bases unmatched to any gene: 8. Germline CDR1 SGHTA, CDR2 FQGNSA. As DNA, the CDR3 is TGTGCCAGCAGCTTAGGAGGCGGGCAGGGGGAAGAGACCCAGTACTTC. Its protein is CASSLGGGQGEETQYF.

V usage is TRBV11-1 and J usage is TRBJ2-3; 11 nucleotides line up with TRBD2. The CDR3 extends over 17 amino acids. V gave up 6 bases and J gave up 1 base; unmatched junction bases: 9. CDR1 is SGHAT and CDR2 is FQDESV in the germline V gene (reference sequence). CDR3 region: CASRHQTSGTGTDTQYF. The CDR3 nucleotides are TGTGCCAGCAGACACCAGACTAGCGGGACGGGCACAGATACGCAGTATTTT.

Only a few counts were recorded for this clonotype. The CDR3 DNA reads as TGTGCCAGCAGCCCTGTGGGAGGGGGTGGCGAGCAGTACTTC. It yields the protein CASSPVGGGGEQYF. The chain is built from TRBV4-2 and TRBJ2-7; a weak D match, TRBD2 (7 bases). Trimming took 4 bases from V and 6 from J, leaving 16 bases between them. CDR3 size: 14 residues. Germline V gene data show CDR1 as LGHNA and CDR2 as YNFKEQ.